Listed below are T cell receptor beta chains from one sample, sequenced in a study of regulatory T cells in long-lasting Graves disease. TCRdb independently ran MiXCR on the multiplex PCR reads; one entry per CDR3 protein. The sample shows 550,000 to 700,000 distinct CDR3 sequences, approximately 16% of them seen only once. These data were likewise used in another study, on T cells in Graves' hyperthyroidism and ophthalmopathy.

Here the sequenced sample was peripheral blood mononuclear cells (PBMCs), taken at new diagnosis, from a patient treated with antithyroid drugs. The receptor source for this set is a man younger than 30 with Graves disease. Both conserved end residues are trimmed from each CDR3.

V gene	CDR3 protein
TRBV6-1	ASSSIGQTYEQY
TRBV6-1	ASRPGAGSSYEQY
TRBV27	ASSWTGDPREQY
TRBV7-2	ASSSGGIGLAKNIQY
TRBV28	ASSLSAESYEQY
TRBV4-1	ASSQAGAAGANEQF
TRBV20-1	SASLQGAQY
TRBV28	ASSPTQGRGYTGELF
TRBV5-1	ASFGPGANVLT
TRBV14	ASSQGYGTQY
TRBV19	ASSASGVYSYEQY
TRBV12-3/TRBV12-4	ASSPRTGGRMNTEAF
TRBV20-1	SANSGSGNEQY
TRBV7-3	ASSLFAGANEQY
TRBV28	ASAAGGGGYYNEQF